The entry that follows covers one T cell receptor beta chain sequence. What it binds is unknown. In germline, CDR1 is SGHTA, CDR2 FQGNSA. This CDR3 is built from 12 residues. With 2 bases removed from V and 4 bases from J, the gap between germline ends came to 5 bases. These data are taken from a study of Tregs in tolerant kidney transplant recipients. Measured with immunoSEQ multiplex PCR; TCRdb has only the in-frame clones, and not every one. Seen here are around 21,000 clones, roughly 65% observed once, and the top ten hold approximately 3.4%. Sequencing was performed on Tregs from blood cultured with allogeneic cells. The receptor's source is a human donor in good health. The chain recombines TRBV7-2 with TRBJ1-2; D unresolved. The CDR3 nucleotides read TGTGCCAGCAGCTTAAACCTCTATGGCTACACCTTC. Translated: CASSLNLYGYTF.